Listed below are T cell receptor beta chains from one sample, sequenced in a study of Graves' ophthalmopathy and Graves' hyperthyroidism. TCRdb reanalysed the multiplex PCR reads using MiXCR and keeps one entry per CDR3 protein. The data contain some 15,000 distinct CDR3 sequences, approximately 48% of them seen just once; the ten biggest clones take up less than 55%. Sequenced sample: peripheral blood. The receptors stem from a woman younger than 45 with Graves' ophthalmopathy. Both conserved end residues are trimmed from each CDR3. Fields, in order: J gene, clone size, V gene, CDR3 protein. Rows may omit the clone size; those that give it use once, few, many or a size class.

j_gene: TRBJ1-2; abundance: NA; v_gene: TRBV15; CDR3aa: ATSRTDRGHYYGYT
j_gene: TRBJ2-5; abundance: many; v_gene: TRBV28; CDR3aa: ASSFSSNDVQETQY
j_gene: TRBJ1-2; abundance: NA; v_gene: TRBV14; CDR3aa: ASSQAENYGYT
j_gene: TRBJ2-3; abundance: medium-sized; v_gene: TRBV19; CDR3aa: ASSIKDRPTDTQY
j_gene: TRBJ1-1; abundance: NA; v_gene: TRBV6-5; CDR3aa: ASSSTGGFEAF
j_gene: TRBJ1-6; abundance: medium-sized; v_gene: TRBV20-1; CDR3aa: SATGTANSPLH
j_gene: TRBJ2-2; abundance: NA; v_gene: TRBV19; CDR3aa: ASSIGQVTGELF
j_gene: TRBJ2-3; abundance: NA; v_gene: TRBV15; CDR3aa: ATSRANTDTQY
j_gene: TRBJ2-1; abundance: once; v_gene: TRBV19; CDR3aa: ASTQTSADNEQF
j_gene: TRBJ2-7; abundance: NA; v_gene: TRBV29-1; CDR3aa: SVEGRGPFYEQY
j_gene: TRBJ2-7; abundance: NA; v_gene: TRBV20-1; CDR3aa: SVPPRTSSEQY
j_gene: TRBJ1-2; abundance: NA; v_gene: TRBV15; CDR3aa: ATSTRTGDYGYT
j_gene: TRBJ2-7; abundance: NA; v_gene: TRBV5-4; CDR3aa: ASSSPRTSYEQY
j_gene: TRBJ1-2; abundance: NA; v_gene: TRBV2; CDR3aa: ASRAVDIYGYT
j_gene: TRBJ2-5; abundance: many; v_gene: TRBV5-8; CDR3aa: ASSLDLMWGETQY
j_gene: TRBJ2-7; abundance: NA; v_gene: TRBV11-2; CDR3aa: ASSLRGGQLSYEQY
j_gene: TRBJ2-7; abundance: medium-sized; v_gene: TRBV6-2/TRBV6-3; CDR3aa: ASIPGISGSYEQY
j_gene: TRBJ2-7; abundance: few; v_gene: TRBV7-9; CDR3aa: ASSPASSISYEQY
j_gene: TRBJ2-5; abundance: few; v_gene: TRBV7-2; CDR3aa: ASSPDPQGTQY
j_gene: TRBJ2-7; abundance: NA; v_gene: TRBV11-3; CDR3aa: ASSSRTSGIGEQY
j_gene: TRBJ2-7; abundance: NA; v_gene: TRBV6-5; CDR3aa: ASSYSLAGGSPYEQY
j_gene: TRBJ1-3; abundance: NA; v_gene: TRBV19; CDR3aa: ASSQDSSGNTIY
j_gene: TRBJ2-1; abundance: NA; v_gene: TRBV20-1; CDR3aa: SASFGTGGPYEQF
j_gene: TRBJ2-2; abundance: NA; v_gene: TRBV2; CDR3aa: ASSLLASGTGELF
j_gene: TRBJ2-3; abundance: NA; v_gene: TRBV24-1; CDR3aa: ATSDPQSTDTQY
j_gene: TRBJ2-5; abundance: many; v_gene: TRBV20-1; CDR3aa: SASVRGHETQY
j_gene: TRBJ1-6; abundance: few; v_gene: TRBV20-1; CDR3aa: SGLLWGDNSPLH
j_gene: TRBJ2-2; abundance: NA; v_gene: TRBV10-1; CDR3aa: ASSESQTTGELF
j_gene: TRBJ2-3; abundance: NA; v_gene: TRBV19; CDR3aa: ASSTTGNTDTQY
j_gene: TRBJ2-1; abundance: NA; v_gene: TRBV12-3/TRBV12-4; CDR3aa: ASSLVDLYNEQF
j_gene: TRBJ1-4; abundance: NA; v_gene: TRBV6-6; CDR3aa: ASSRKPGNEKLF
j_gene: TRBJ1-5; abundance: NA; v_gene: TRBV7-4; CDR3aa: ASSPSSHQPQH
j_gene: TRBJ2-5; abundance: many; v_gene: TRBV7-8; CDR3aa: ASSPGTRETQY
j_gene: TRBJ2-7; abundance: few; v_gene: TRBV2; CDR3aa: ASSEGRDYAYEQY
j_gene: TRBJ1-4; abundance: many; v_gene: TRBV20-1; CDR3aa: SATGGGEGKLF
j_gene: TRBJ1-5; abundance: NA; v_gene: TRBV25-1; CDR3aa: ASSEQGLGQPQH
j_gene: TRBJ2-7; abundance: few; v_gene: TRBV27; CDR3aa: ASGAYEQY
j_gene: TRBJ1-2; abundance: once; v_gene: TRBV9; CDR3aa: ASAATVSSYGYT
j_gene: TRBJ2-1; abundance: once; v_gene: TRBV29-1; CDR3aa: SAELGASGYNEQF
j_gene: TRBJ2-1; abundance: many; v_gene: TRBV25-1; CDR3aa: ASKPAGGSSYNEQF
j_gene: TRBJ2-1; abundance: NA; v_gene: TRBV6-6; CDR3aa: ASRTTNEQF
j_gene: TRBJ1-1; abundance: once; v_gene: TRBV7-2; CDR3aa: ASSLLGATEAF
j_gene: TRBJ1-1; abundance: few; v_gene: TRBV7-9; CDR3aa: ASSLVPENPEAF
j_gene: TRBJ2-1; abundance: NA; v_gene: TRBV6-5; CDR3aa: ASGSGIHNEQF
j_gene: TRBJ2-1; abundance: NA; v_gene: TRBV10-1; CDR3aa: ASSLPTETSYNEQF
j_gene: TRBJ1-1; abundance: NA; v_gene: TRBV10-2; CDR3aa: ASSRTAPMNTEAF
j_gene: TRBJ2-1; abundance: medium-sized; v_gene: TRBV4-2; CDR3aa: ASSRGELNEQF
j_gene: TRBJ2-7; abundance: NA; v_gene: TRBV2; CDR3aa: ASSPGTLAYEQY
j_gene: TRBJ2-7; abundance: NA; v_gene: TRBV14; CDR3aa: ASTPLAGGGSEQY
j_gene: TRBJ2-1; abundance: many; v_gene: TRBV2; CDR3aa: AWANGYEQF
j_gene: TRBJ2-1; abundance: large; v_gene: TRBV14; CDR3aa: ASSQASGRARDEQF
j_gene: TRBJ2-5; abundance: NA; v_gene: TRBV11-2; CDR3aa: ACSLVPAEETQY
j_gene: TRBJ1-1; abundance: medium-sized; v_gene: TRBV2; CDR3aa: ASRDNLNTEAF
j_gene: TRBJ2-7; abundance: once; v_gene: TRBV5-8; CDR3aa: ASSRAGVPPDEQY
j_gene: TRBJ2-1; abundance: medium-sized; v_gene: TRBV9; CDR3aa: ASSVRGTAGVRRGNEQF
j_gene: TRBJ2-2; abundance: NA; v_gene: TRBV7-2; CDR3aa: IRRDRVTGELF
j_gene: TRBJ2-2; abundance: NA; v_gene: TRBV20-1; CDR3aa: SAYSSSGPGAGELF